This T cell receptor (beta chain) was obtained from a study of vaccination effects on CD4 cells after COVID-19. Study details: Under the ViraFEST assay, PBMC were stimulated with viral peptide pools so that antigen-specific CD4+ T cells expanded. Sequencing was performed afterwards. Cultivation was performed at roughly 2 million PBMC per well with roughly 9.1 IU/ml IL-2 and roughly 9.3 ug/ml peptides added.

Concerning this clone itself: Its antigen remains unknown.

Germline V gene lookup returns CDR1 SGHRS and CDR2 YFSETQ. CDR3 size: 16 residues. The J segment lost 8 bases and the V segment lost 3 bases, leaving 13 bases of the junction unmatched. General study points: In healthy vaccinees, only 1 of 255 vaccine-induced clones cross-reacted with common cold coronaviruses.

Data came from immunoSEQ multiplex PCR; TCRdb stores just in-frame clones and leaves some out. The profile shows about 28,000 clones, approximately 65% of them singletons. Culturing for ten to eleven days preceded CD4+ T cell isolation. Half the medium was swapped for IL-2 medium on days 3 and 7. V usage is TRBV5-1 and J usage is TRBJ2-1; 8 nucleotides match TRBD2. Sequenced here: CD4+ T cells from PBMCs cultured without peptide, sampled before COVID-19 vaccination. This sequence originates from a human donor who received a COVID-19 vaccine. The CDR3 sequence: CASSSGHGGALDEQFF. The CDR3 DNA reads TGCGCCAGCAGCTCGGGCCACGGGGGGGCCCTAGATGAGCAGTTCTTC.